Listed below are T cell receptor beta chains from one sample, sequenced in a study of human T cells and chemical hapten exposure. TCRdb independently ran MiXCR on the RACE reads; one entry per CDR3 protein. The sample records 84,000 or so distinct CDR3 sequences, about a tenth being singletons. Sequenced here: whole blood, sampled in connection with sensitization to the hapten diphenylcyclopropenone (DPC). These receptors came from a young woman with alopecia areata. Some clones in this sample may be carry-over from other donors' samples. CDR3s include the opening cysteine and the closing phenylalanine or tryptophan. The D gene is left open where the match is weak. Part of the rows lack a size; the others show once, few, many or a class for expanded clones.

V gene	clone size	J gene	D gene	CDR3 protein	CDR3 DNA
TRBV13	many	TRBJ2-7	NA	CASSLVYEQYF	TGTGCCAGCAGCTTAGTCTACGAGCAGTACTTC
TRBV20-1	many	TRBJ1-4	NA	CSARANRNPGNEKLFF	TGCAGTGCTAGAGCAAATCGGAACCCTGGAAATGAAAAACTGTTTTTT
TRBV7-9	few	TRBJ2-7	NA	CASSPAVGYEQYF	TGTGCCAGCAGCCCCGCCGTGGGCTACGAGCAGTACTTC
TRBV6-2/TRBV6-3	many	TRBJ2-7	NA	CASSYSKAPGSHYEQYF	TGTGCCAGCAGTTACTCGAAAGCTCCTGGCAGCCACTACGAGCAGTACTTC
TRBV20-1	few	TRBJ1-5	NA	CSASAGAWGNQPQHF	TGCAGTGCTAGTGCTGGGGCTTGGGGCAATCAGCCCCAGCATTTT
TRBV25-1	NA	TRBJ2-7	TRBD1	CASRGTGLYEQYF	TGTGCCAGCCGTGGGACAGGTCTTTACGAGCAGTACTTC
TRBV5-1	NA	TRBJ2-3	NA	CASSLTDHLGTVSVDTQYF	TGCGCCAGCAGCTTGACTGACCATTTGGGGACCGTATCGGTAGATACGCAGTATTTT
TRBV9	NA	TRBJ2-1	TRBD2	CASSVAPRALAGGDNEQFF	TGTGCCAGCAGCGTAGCCCCCCGAGCGCTAGCGGGGGGCGACAATGAGCAGTTCTTC
TRBV19	few	TRBJ2-2	TRBD1	CASSRGTGIITGELFF	TGTGCCAGTAGTCGGGGGACAGGGATCATAACCGGGGAGCTGTTTTTT
TRBV4-3	medium-sized	TRBJ1-5	NA	CASSQDFSGNQPQHF	TGCGCCAGCAGCCAAGACTTCAGTGGCAATCAGCCCCAGCATTTT
TRBV20-1	many	TRBJ2-3	NA	CSARPINRVGTDTQYF	TGCAGTGCTAGGCCCATCAACAGGGTTGGCACAGATACGCAGTATTTT
TRBV3-1	many	TRBJ2-7	NA	CASSPRDRVPEQYF	TGTGCCAGCAGCCCCAGGGACCGCGTGCCCGAGCAGTACTTC
TRBV7-9	many	TRBJ2-1	NA	CASSSRHFDEQFF	TGTGCCAGCAGCTCCAGGCACTTTGATGAGCAGTTCTTC
TRBV12-3/TRBV12-4	many	TRBJ2-1	TRBD1	CASSLSQGAYNEQFF	TGTGCCAGCAGTTTAAGTCAGGGGGCCTACAATGAGCAGTTCTTC
TRBV6-5	many	TRBJ2-2	NA	CASSYSPLTGELFF	TGTGCCAGCAGTTACTCGCCACTCACCGGGGAGCTGTTTTTT
TRBV4-2	few	TRBJ2-2	NA	CASSQEEGTLNTGELFF	TGTGCCAGCAGCCAAGAGGAGGGGACCCTGAACACCGGGGAGCTGTTTTTT
TRBV7-2	few	TRBJ1-5	NA	CASSPDIWGDQPQHF	TGTGCCAGCAGCCCAGACATATGGGGGGATCAGCCCCAGCATTTT
TRBV24-1	NA	TRBJ2-2	TRBD1	CATSDLQGVGELFF	TGTGCCACCAGTGATTTACAGGGGGTCGGGGAGCTGTTTTTT
TRBV30	few	TRBJ2-3	TRBD1	CAWEKRDREVDTQYF	TGTGCCTGGGAAAAACGGGACAGGGAGGTGGATACGCAGTATTTT
TRBV11-2	medium-sized	TRBJ2-7	NA	CASSLELTAAYEQYF	TGTGCCAGCAGCTTAGAACTGACAGCAGCCTACGAGCAGTACTTC
TRBV12-3/TRBV12-4	many	TRBJ1-4	NA	CASSLAGATEEKLFF	TGTGCCAGCAGTTTAGCGGGAGCGACAGAGGAAAAACTGTTTTTT
TRBV7-2	many	TRBJ2-6	NA	CASSLVSSSGANVLTF	TGTGCCAGCAGCTTAGTCTCCTCCTCTGGGGCCAACGTCCTGACTTTC
TRBV11-2	NA	TRBJ2-2	TRBD2	CASSSLGSGGGPGELFF	TGTGCCAGCAGCTCCCTCGGTAGCGGGGGGGGCCCCGGGGAGCTGTTTTTT
TRBV7-9	many	TRBJ2-7	NA	CASSFSVGGPSSYEQYF	TGTGCCAGCAGCTTTAGTGTAGGCGGGCCGAGCTCCTACGAGCAGTACTTC
TRBV5-1	many	TRBJ2-1	TRBD2	CASSLAKGLEYYNEQFF	TGCGCCAGCAGCTTGGCGAAGGGACTAGAGTATTACAATGAGCAGTTCTTC
TRBV18	many	TRBJ2-5	NA	CASSTYQETQYF	TGTGCCAGCTCTACGTACCAAGAGACCCAGTACTTC
TRBV4-3	many	TRBJ2-3	TRBD2	CASSQDLAGDTDTQYF	TGCGCCAGCAGCCAAGATCTAGCGGGGGACACAGATACGCAGTATTTT
TRBV2	NA	TRBJ1-1	NA	CASRVSTEAFF	TGTGCCAGCAGGGTCAGCACTGAAGCTTTCTTT
TRBV7-2	many	TRBJ1-2	TRBD1	CASSLVQGAGNGYTF	TGTGCCAGCAGCCTAGTTCAGGGGGCCGGGAATGGCTACACCTTC
TRBV6-2/TRBV6-3	many	TRBJ2-7	NA	CASSYGEVSNEQYF	TGTGCCAGCAGTTATGGGGAGGTTTCCAACGAGCAGTACTTC
TRBV29-1	many	TRBJ1-1	NA	CSVIVVNTEAFF	TGCAGCGTAATCGTTGTGAACACTGAAGCTTTCTTT
TRBV5-4	many	TRBJ2-2	TRBD1	CASSRTAGLTGSSGELFF	TGTGCCAGCAGCCGAACGGCCGGGTTGACAGGGAGTTCCGGGGAGCTGTTTTTT
TRBV20-1	many	TRBJ2-1	TRBD2	CSARHLSGRASEQFF	TGCAGTGCTAGGCACCTCAGCGGGAGGGCCAGCGAGCAGTTCTTC
TRBV14	few	TRBJ1-5	NA	CASSHQILGRKNQPQHF	TGTGCCAGCAGCCACCAAATTTTGGGACGGAAAAATCAGCCCCAGCATTTT
TRBV5-6	many	TRBJ2-7	NA	CASSLSWTPYEQYF	TGTGCCAGCAGCTTGTCATGGACACCCTACGAGCAGTACTTC
TRBV29-1	many	TRBJ2-2	TRBD1	CSVDYRGATGELFF	TGCAGCGTAGACTACAGGGGTGCGACCGGGGAGCTGTTTTTT
TRBV12-3/TRBV12-4	many	TRBJ2-5	NA	CASSLTSGETQYF	TGTGCCAGCAGTTTGACTAGTGGGGAGACCCAGTACTTC
TRBV6-6	many	TRBJ2-1	NA	CASSALQGSSYNEQFF	TGTGCCAGCAGTGCCTTACAGGGAAGCTCCTACAATGAGCAGTTCTTC
TRBV7-2	many	TRBJ2-5	TRBD2	CASTLAGGPVSGTQYF	TGTGCCAGCACCTTAGCGGGGGGCCCCGTAAGTGGGACCCAGTACTTC
TRBV10-3	many	TRBJ1-1	TRBD1	CATLQGMNTEAFF	TGTGCCACCCTACAGGGGATGAACACTGAAGCTTTCTTT
TRBV5-4	many	TRBJ1-2	NA	CASSLRGGGYTF	TGTGCCAGCAGCTTGAGGGGAGGCGGCTACACCTTC
TRBV7-2	NA	TRBJ1-5	NA	CASSLWLNQPQHF	TGTGCCAGCAGCTTATGGCTTAATCAGCCCCAGCATTTT
TRBV29-1	many	TRBJ1-5	NA	CSVGAGDQPQHF	TGCAGCGTTGGGGCAGGAGATCAGCCCCAGCATTTT